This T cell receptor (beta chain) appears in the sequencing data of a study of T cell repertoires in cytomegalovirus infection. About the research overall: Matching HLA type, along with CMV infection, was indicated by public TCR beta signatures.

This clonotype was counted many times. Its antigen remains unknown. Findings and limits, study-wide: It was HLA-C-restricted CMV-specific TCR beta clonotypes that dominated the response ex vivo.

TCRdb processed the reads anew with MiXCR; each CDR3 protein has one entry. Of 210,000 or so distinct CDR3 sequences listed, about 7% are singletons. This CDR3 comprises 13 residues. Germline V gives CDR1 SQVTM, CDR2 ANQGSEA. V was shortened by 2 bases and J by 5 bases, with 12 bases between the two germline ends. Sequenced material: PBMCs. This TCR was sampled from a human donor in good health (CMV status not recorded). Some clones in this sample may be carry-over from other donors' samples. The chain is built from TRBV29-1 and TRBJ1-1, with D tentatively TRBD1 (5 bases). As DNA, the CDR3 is TGCAGCGTTGAAACTTGGGGGGGAACTGAAGCTTTCTTT. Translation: CSVETWGGTEAFF.